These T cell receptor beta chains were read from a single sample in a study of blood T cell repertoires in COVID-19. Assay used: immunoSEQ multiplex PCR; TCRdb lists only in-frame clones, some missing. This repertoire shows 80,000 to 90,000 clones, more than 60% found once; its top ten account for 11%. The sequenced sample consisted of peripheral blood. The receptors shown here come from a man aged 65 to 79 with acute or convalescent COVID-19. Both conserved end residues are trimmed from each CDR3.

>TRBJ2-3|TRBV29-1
SVEGAGTGHTDTQY
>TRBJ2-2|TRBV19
ASSPGGYTGELF
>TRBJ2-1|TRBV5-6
ASSSSTAPRNEQF
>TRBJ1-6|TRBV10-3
AISPMGTALH
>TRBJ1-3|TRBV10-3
AISDSRGNTIY
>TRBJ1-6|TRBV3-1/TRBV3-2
ASSRPGTNSPLH
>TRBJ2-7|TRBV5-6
ASSLGQGAWREQY
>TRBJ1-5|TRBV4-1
ASSHYRDQPQH
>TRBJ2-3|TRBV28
ASSFVSRDRGLDTQY
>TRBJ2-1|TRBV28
ASSSDRASYNEQF
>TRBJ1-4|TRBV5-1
ASSALTGTNEKLF
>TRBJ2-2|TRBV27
ASSLSGQGALPNTGELF
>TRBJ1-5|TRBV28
ASSYREGRQPQH
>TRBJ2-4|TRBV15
ATSREARYIQY